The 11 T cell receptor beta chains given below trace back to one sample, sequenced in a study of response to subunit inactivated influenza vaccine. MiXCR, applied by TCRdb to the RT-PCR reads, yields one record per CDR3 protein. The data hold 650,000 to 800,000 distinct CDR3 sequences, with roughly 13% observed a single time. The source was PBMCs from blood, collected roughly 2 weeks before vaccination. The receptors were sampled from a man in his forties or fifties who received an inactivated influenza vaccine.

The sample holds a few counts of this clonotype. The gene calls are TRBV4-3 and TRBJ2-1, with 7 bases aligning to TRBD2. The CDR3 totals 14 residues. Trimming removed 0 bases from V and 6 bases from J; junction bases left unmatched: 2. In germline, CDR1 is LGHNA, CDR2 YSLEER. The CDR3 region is CASSQDPSGNEQFF. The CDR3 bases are TGCGCCAGCAGCCAAGATCCTAGCGGCAATGAGCAGTTCTTC.

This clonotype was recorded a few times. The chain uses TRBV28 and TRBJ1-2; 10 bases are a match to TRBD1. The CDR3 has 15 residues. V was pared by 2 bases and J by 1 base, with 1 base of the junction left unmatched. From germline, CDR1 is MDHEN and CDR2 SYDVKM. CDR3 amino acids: CASSLGQGGNYGYTF. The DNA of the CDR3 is TGTGCCAGCAGTTTAGGACAGGGGGGTAACTATGGCTACACCTTC.

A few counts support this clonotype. In nucleotides, the CDR3 is TGTGCCAGCAGCCAAGATTCAGCCTCCTCCAACTATGGCTACACCTTC. Protein product: CASSQDSASSNYGYTF. The chain has TRBV4-2 and TRBJ1-2, with unresolved D. The CDR3 contains 16 residues. V was pared by 0 bases and J by 2 bases, with 13 bases between. The V gene's germline CDR1 is LGHNA and CDR2 YNFKEQ.

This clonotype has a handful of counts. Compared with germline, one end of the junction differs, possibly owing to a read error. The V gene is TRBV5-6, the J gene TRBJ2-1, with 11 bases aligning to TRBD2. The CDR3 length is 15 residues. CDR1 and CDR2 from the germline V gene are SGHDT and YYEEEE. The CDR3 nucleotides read TGTGCCAGCAGCCTGGGGACTAGCGGAAGGCGCGGGGGTTACTTC. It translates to CASSLGTSGRRGGYF.

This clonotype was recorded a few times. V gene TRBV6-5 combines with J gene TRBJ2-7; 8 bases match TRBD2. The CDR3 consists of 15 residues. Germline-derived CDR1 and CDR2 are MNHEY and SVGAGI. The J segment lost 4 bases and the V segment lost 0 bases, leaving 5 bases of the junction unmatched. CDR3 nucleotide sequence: TGTGCCAGCAGTTACTCGCCTAGCGGGTCGTACGAGCAGTACTTC. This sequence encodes CASSYSPSGSYEQYF.

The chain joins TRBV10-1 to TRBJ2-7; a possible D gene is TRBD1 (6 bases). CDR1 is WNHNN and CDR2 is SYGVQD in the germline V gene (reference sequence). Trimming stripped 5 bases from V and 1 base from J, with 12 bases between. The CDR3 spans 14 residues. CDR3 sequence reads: CASSKTGTSYEQYF. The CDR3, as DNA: TGCGCCAGCAGTAAGACCGGGACATCCTACGAGCAGTACTTC.

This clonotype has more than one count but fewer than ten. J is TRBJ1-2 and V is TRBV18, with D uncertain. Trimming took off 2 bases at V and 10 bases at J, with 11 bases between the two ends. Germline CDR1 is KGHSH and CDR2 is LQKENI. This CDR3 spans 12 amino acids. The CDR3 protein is CASSPSWGDYTF. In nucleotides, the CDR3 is TGTGCCAGCTCACCATCTTGGGGAGACTACACCTTC. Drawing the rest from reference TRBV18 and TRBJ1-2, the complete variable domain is NAGVMQNPRHLVRRRGQEARLRCSPMKGHSHVYWYRQLPEEGLKFMVYLQKENIIDESGMPKERFSAEFPKEGPSILRIQQVVRGDSAAYFCASSPSWGDYTFGSGTRLTVV.

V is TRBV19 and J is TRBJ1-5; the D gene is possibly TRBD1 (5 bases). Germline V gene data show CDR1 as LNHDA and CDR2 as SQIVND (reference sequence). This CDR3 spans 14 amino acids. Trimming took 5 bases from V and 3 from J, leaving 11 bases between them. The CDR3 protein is CASSWQGTNQPQHF. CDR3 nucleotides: TGTGCCAGTAGTTGGCAGGGAACCAATCAGCCCCAGCATTTT. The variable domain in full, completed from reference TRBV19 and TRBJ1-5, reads DGGITQSPKYLFRKEGQNVTLSCEQNLNHDAMYWYRQDPGQGLRLIYYSQIVNDFQKGDIAEGYSVSREKKESFPLTVTSAQKNPTAFYLCASSWQGTNQPQHFGDGTRLSIL.

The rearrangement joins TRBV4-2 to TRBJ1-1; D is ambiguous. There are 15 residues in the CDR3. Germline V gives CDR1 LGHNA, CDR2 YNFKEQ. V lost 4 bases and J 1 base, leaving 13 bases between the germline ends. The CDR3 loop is CASSPSRGENTEAFF. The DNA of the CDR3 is TGTGCCAGCAGCCCTTCCCGGGGAGAGAACACTGAAGCTTTCTTT.

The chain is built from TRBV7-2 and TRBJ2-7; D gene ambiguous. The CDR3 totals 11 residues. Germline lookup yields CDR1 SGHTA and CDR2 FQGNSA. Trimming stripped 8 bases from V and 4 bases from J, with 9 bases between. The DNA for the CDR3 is TGTGCCAGCGCCCAAGTTTACGAGCAGTACTTC. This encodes CASAQVYEQYF.

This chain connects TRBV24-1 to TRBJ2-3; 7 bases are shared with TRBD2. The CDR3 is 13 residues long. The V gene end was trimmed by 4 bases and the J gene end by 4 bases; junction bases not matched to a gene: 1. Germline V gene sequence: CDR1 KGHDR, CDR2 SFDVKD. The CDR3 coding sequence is TGTGCCACCAGTGAGGGGAGGGCAGATACGCAGTATTTT. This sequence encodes CATSEGRADTQYF.